The 4 T cell receptor beta chains given below trace back to one sample, sequenced in a study of shared clonotypes between healthy human individuals. Measured with immunoSEQ multiplex PCR; TCRdb has only the in-frame clones, and not every one. The repertoire holds around 940,000 clones, with 60% to 85% as singletons. Sequencing used memory CD4+ T cells sorted from blood. This sample's subset: CD45RA-negative fraction. These receptors were taken from a man between 18 and 29 years old in good health.

This clone occurred a few times. This CDR3 is also generated by other DNA sequences in the sample. The genes are TRBV2 and TRBJ1-6; the match to TRBD1 covers 10 bases. CDR1 is SNHLY, CDR2 FYNNEI, per germline. V trimming: 4 bases; J trimming: 7 bases; junction bases outside the gene matches: 4. The CDR3 runs 15 residues. In nucleotides, the CDR3 is TGTGCCAGCAGTGCACCGGGACAGGGGAATTCACCCCTCCACTTT. The encoded protein is CASSAPGQGNSPLHF. Full variable domain (remainder filled in from reference TRBV2 and TRBJ1-6): EPEVTQTPSHQVTQMGQEVILRCVPISNHLYFYWYRQILGQKVEFLVSFYNNEISEKSEIFDDQFSVERPDGSNFTLKIRSTKLEDSAMYFCASSAPGQGNSPLHFGNGTRLTVT.

The J gene is TRBJ1-2, the V gene TRBV5-8, with TRBD1 matching 10 bases. The CDR3 runs to 15 residues. The V segment lost 0 bases and the J segment 5 bases; nucleotides outside the gene matches: 4. Germline CDR1 SGHTS, CDR2 YDEGEE. The CDR3 loop is CASSLGQGARYGYTF. DNA for the CDR3: TGTGCCAGCAGCTTGGGACAGGGGGCTAGATATGGCTACACCTTC.

This clone was detected a few times. The chain uses TRBV12-5 and TRBJ2-1, with TRBD2 matching over 12 bases. Germline V gene data show CDR1 as LGHNT and CDR2 as FRNRAP. The CDR3 is 16 amino acids. The trim removed 1 base at V and 8 bases at J, leaving 6 bases unmatched. DNA for the CDR3: TGTGCTAGTGGTTTGGGACTAGCGGGGGCTGGGGATGAGCAGTTCTTC. Protein product: CASGLGLAGAGDEQFF.

The rearrangement uses TRBV29-1 and TRBJ2-7; TRBD1 matches at 8 bases. Germline loops: CDR1 SQVTM, CDR2 ANQGSEA. V was clipped by 4 bases and J by 5 bases; unmatched bases: 13. The CDR3 is made up of 15 amino acids. The CDR3 sequence: CSVASGTGGKNEQYF. CDR3 nucleotide sequence: TGCAGCGTTGCTTCCGGGACAGGAGGTAAAAACGAGCAGTACTTC.